Shown below are 19 T cell receptor beta chains from a single sample sequenced in a study of cytomegalovirus exposure and HLA in healthy donors. 60 Vbeta and 13 Jbeta primers were used in PCR. The assay was immunoSEQ multiplex PCR, and TCRdb's table has in-frame clones only and misses some. Of approximately 95,000 clones listed, approximately 81% are singletons. Sequencing input: PBMCs. These receptors were taken from a woman aged 40 to 50 in good health and CMV-seropositive.

CDR3 DNA sequence: TGCGCCAGCAGCTCCGGGACAGGGGGCTACCAAGAGACCCAGTACTTC. This sequence encodes CASSSGTGGYQETQYF. The genes are TRBV4-1 and TRBJ2-5; TRBD1 matches 12 bases. This CDR3 contains 16 residues. The V and J ends lost 5 bases and 0 bases, in that order; junction bases with no gene match: 4. In germline, CDR1 is MGHRA, CDR2 YSYEKL.

The genes are TRBV30 and TRBJ2-3; TRBD2 agrees at 7 bases. This CDR3 region has 13 residues. Germline CDR1 GTSNPN, CDR2 SVGIG (reference sequence). J was trimmed by 6 bases and V by 0 bases; bases with no gene match: 3. In nucleotides, the CDR3 is TGTGCCTGGAGTGTCGGCGGGAGTGATACGCAGTATTTT. Translation: CAWSVGGSDTQYF.

This chain connects TRBV5-1 to TRBJ2-7; 10 positions match TRBD1. Germline V gives CDR1 SGHRS, CDR2 YFSETQ. The J segment lost 2 bases and the V segment lost 4 bases, leaving 3 bases of the junction unmatched. This CDR3 region has 14 residues. CDR3 residues: CASSQGTGAYEQYF. Here the CDR3 DNA reads TGCGCCAGCAGCCAGGGGACAGGGGCCTACGAGCAGTACTTC.

This sequence joins TRBV5-1 and TRBJ2-7, with TRBD2 identical over 16 bases. The CDR3 totals 16 residues. The V gene end was trimmed by 3 bases and the J gene end by 5 bases; junction bases not matched to a gene: 5. Germline CDR1 and CDR2: SGHRS and YFSETQ. CDR3 amino acids: CASSWGLAGGKHEQYF. The CDR3 coding sequence is TGCGCCAGCAGCTGGGGACTAGCGGGAGGGAAACACGAGCAGTACTTC.

The chain carries TRBV28 and TRBJ1-2; D may be TRBD1 (6 bases). V dropped 7 bases and J dropped 0 bases, with 15 bases sitting between them. CDR3 size: 15 residues. Germline values: CDR1 MDHEN, CDR2 SYDVKM. As DNA, the CDR3 is TGTGCCAGCAACTACGGGCAGGGGCCTAACTATGGCTACACCTTC. Its translation: CASNYGQGPNYGYTF.

The V gene is TRBV28, the J gene TRBJ1-4, with D unclear. CDR3 size: 14 residues. Germline assignment: CDR1 MDHEN and CDR2 SYDVKM. V was shortened by 5 bases and J by 0 bases, with 7 bases between the two germline ends. CDR3 loop: CASSQTSTNEKLFF. CDR3 coding DNA: TGTGCCAGCAGTCAGACATCAACTAATGAAAAACTGTTTTTT.

Here the CDR3 reads CSVGAAGLTDTQYF. The DNA of the CDR3 is TGCAGCGTTGGGGCAGCGGGGCTCACAGATACGCAGTATTTT. The chain combines TRBV29-1 with TRBJ2-3; TRBD2 matches at 7 bases. The V segment lost 4 bases and the J segment 2 bases; nucleotides outside the gene matches: 6. The CDR3 runs to 14 residues. The germline CDR1 and CDR2 sequences are SQVTM and ANQGSEA.

V gene TRBV19 combines with J gene TRBJ1-3; no reliable D call. V dropped 3 bases and J dropped 0 bases, with 9 bases sitting between them. The V gene's germline CDR1 is LNHDA and CDR2 SQIVND (reference sequence). The CDR3 has 15 amino acids. The CDR3 coding sequence is TGTGCCAGTAGTATTGGTGGCAACTCTGGAAACACCATATATTTT. Translating gives CASSIGGNSGNTIYF.

The V call is TRBV10-3, the J call TRBJ2-1, with 10 positions matching TRBD1. CDR3 size: 15 residues. Germline-derived CDR1 and CDR2 are ENHRY and SYGVKD. Germline trimming cut 4 bases from V and 8 bases from J; bases unmatched to any gene: 8. CDR3 in amino acids: CAISVSTTGGDEQFF. The CDR3 bases are TGTGCCATCAGTGTATCAACGACAGGGGGCGATGAGCAGTTCTTC.

The chain couples TRBV28 to TRBJ1-2, with D unresolved. This CDR3 contains 16 residues. V was shortened by 2 bases and J by 5 bases, with 18 bases between the two germline ends. CDR1 is MDHEN, CDR2 SYDVKM, per germline. The CDR3 sequence: CASSLTHSQIWYGYTF. CDR3 in DNA: TGTGCCAGCAGTTTAACCCACAGTCAAATTTGGTATGGCTACACCTTC.

About this clone itself: One end of the junction fails to match germline, which may point to a read error. V is TRBV6-6 and J is TRBJ2-7; 8 bases map to TRBD2. The CDR3 is 11 amino acids. The germline V gene has CDR1 MNHNY and CDR2 SVGAGI (reference sequence). CDR3 amino acids: CASSFRTSLVF. The CDR3 DNA reads TGTGCCAGCAGTTTTAGGACTAGCCTAGTCTTC.

The chain combines TRBV11-2 with TRBJ2-1; 10 nucleotides align to TRBD2. The CDR3 contains 15 residues. The ends lost 5 bases at V and 6 bases at J; junction bases unmatched: 7. The germline CDR1 and CDR2 sequences are SGHAT and FQNNGV. CDR3 DNA: TGTGCCAGCAGCCCTAGCGGGAGCACTCTCAATGAGCAGTTCTTC. Encoded protein: CASSPSGSTLNEQFF.

The chain combines TRBV28 with TRBJ2-7, with D maybe TRBD1 (7 bases). The CDR3 loop spans 14 amino acids. Trimming left V 1 base short and J 6 bases short, with 13 bases between. Germline assignment: CDR1 MDHEN and CDR2 SYDVKM. DNA of the CDR3: TGTGCCAGCAGTTTATCGCAGGGGGGAGCCGAGCAGTACTTC. The encoded protein is CASSLSQGGAEQYF.

V usage is TRBV5-1 and J usage is TRBJ2-7; possible D gene TRBD2, 5 bases. The germline gives CDR1 SGHRS, CDR2 YFSETQ. The CDR3 totals 14 residues. V lost 4 bases and J 0 bases, leaving 11 bases between the germline ends. CDR3 bases: TGCGCCAGCAGCGAGGACTGGAGCTCCTACGAGCAGTACTTC. Translating it yields CASSEDWSSYEQYF.

This clone was recorded a few times. The CDR3 here is CASSLGLVNTGELFF. In DNA form, the CDR3 reads TGTGCCAGCAGCTTAGGGCTCGTGAACACCGGGGAGCTGTTTTTT. V and J are TRBV7-2 and TRBJ2-2; D remains ambiguous. The germline gives CDR1 SGHTA, CDR2 FQGNSA. Trimming left V 1 base short and J 1 base short, with 7 bases between. The length of the CDR3 is 15 residues.

The chain is built from TRBV19 and TRBJ2-4; 7 bases are shared with TRBD1. Per germline, CDR1 LNHDA and CDR2 SQIVND (reference sequence). Trimming removed 6 bases from V and 1 base from J; junction bases left unmatched: 12. The CDR3 is 17 amino acids. The CDR3 sequence is CASRGRQGGLAKNIQYF. The CDR3 DNA reads TGTGCCAGTAGGGGAAGACAGGGCGGACTGGCCAAAAACATTCAGTACTTC.

The chain carries TRBV7-2 and TRBJ2-1, with 8 bases lining up with TRBD1. The germline CDR1 and CDR2 sequences are SGHTA and FQGNSA. The CDR3 spans 17 residues. Trimming took 5 bases from V and 8 from J; bases not matched to a gene: 17. In DNA form, the CDR3 reads TGTGCCAGCAGCCCAACCCCGTCAGGACAGGGAAGAGATGAGCAGTTCTTC. Amino acids: CASSPTPSGQGRDEQFF.

In the case of this clone: The germline gene is not matched at one end of the junction; a read error may be the cause. This chain links TRBV7-7 with TRBJ2-7; 11 positions match TRBD1. The CDR3 is 15 residues long. The germline gives CDR1 SSHAT, CDR2 FNYEAQ (reference sequence). CDR3 bases: TGTGCTAGCAGCTTAGGACAGGGGGCTCTCTACGAGCAGTACTTC. Translated: CASSLGQGALYEQYF.

The chain has TRBV5-1 and TRBJ1-2, with D possibly being TRBD1 (6 bases). Germline CDR1 reads SGHRS; CDR2 reads YFSETQ. The CDR3 loop spans 16 amino acids. V shed 0 bases and J shed 8 bases, with 20 bases lying between them. CDR3 DNA: TGCGCCAGCAGCTTGGTAGGACAGATCGACTTAGAGGGCTACACCTTC. This translates into CASSLVGQIDLEGYTF.